There are a few counts of the clone carrying this T cell receptor beta chain. Antigen: not known. In each case, RNA was isolated and then reverse transcribed into cDNA as the sequencing template. Here immunoSEQ multiplex PCR was the method, and the copy in TCRdb shows in-frame clones only, minus some. The data hold more than 100,000 clones, with around 50% observed a single time. Both CD4+ and CD8+ T cells were separated by sorting PBMCs. This sample was taken from a study of CD8+ T cells in alopecia areata. Whole-study results and caveats: Patients displayed less clarity in TCR sharing than mice, a finding possibly related to HLA. Clonality was higher in lesional than normal scalp, especially in alopecia totalis/universalis. Scalp samples also contribute reads from the resident alphabeta T cells found in normal skin.

The ends lost 5 bases at V and 5 bases at J; junction bases unmatched: 14. The germline CDR1 and CDR2 sequences are PRHDT and FYEKMQ (reference sequence). The CDR3 is 16 amino acids. Sequenced material: CD4+ T cells sorted from blood. The chain has TRBV13 and TRBJ2-7, with 8 bases identical to TRBD2. The TCR comes from a human donor in good health. In DNA, the CDR3 is TGTGCCAGCAGCACCCAACGCGGGGGGATGTGGGACGAGCAGTACTTC. Translation: CASSTQRGGMWDEQYF.